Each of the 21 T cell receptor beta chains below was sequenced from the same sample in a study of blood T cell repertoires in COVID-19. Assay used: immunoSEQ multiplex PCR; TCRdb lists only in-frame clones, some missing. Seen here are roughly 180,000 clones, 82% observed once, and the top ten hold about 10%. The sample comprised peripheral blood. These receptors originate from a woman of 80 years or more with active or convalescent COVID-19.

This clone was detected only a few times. The CDR3 nucleotides read TGTGCCAGCAGCGTAACCTCAAACCTTGAGGGGGAGCTGTTTTTT. Its protein product is CASSVTSNLEGELFF. The V gene is TRBV9, the J gene TRBJ2-2; no clear D. This CDR3 is built from 15 residues. Trimming pared 1 base from V and 8 bases from J, leaving 15 bases between. Germline V CDR1 and CDR2: SGDLS, YYNGEE.

The DNA for the CDR3 is TGTGCCACCCTTGGGCGGGGGGGGACCTATGGCTACACCTTC. Translated, it gives CATLGRGGTYGYTF. The chain carries TRBV28 and TRBJ1-2; possible D gene TRBD1, 5 bases. Germline V gives CDR1 MDHEN, CDR2 SYDVKM. The CDR3 is 14 amino acids. Between the trimmed V and J ends, which lost 10 bases and 4 bases, there was a span of 19 bases.

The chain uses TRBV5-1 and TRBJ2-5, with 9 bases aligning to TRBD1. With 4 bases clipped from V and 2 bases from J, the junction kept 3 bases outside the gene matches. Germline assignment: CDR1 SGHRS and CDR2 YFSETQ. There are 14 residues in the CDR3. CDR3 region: CASSPGTGQETQYF. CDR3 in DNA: TGCGCCAGCAGCCCCGGGACAGGGCAAGAGACCCAGTACTTC.

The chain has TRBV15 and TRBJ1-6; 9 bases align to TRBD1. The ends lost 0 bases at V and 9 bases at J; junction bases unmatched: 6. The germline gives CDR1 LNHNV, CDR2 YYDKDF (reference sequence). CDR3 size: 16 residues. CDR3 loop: CATSRERDRGSSPLHF. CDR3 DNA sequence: TGTGCCACCAGCAGAGAGAGAGACAGGGGGAGTTCACCCCTCCACTTT.

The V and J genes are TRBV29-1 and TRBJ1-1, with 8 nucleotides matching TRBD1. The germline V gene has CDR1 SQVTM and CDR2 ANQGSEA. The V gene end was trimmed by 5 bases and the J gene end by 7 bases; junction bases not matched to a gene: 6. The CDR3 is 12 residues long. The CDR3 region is CSVRTGNGEAFF. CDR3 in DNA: TGCAGCGTTCGGACAGGGAACGGTGAAGCTTTCTTT. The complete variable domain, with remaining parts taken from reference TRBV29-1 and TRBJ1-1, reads SAVISQKPSRDICQRGTSLTIQCQVDSQVTMMFWYRQQPGQSLTLIATANQGSEATYESGFVIDKFPISRPNLTFSTLTVSNMSPEDSSIYLCSVRTGNGEAFFGQGTRLTVV.

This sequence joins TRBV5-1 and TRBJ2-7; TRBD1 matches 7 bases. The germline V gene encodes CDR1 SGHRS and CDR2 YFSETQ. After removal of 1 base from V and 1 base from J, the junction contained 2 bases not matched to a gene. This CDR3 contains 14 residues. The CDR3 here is CASSLRTGSYEQYF. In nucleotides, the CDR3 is TGCGCCAGCAGCTTGCGGACAGGTTCCTACGAGCAGTACTTC.

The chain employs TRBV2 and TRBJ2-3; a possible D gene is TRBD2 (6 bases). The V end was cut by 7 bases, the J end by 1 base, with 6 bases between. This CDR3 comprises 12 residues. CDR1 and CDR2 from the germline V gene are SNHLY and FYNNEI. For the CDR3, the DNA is TGTGCCAGCACTAGCGGCACAGATACGCAGTATTTT. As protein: CASTSGTDTQYF.

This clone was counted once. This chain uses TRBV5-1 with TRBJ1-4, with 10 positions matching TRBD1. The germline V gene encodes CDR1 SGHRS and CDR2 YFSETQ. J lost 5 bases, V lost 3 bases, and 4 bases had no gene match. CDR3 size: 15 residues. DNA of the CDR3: TGCGCCAGCAGCTCTTGGGGACAGGGGAATGAAAAACTGTTTTTT. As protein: CASSSWGQGNEKLFF.

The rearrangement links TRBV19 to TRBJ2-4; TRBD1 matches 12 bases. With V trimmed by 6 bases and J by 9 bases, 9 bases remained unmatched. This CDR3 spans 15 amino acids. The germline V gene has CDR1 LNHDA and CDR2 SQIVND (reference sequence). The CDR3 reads CASSTTGTGGGIQYF. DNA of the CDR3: TGTGCCAGTAGCACTACCGGGACAGGGGGCGGCATTCAGTACTTC. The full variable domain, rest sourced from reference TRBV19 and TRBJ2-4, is DGGITQSPKYLFRKEGQNVTLSCEQNLNHDAMYWYRQDPGQGLRLIYYSQIVNDFQKGDIAEGYSVSREKKESFPLTVTSAQKNPTAFYLCASSTTGTGGGIQYFGAGTRLSVL.

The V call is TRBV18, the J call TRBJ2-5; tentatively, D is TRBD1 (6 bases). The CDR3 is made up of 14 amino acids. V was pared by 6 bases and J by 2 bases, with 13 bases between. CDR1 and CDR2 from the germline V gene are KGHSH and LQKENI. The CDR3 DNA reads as TGTGCCAGCTCCCCCGGGACAAAACAAGAGACCCAGTACTTC. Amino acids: CASSPGTKQETQYF.

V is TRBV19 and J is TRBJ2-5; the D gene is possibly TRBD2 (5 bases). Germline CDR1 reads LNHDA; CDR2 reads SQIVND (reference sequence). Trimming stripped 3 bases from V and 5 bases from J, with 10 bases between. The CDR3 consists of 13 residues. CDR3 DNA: TGTGCCAGTAGTATTACCCCGGGGGAGACCCAGTACTTC. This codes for CASSITPGETQYF.

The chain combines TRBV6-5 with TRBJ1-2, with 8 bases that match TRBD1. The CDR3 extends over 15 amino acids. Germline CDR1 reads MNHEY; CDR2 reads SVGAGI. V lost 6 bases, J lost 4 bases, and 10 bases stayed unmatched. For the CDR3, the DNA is TGTGCCAGCAGCTTAAGCCCGGGACAGGCCTATGGCTACACCTTC. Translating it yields CASSLSPGQAYGYTF.

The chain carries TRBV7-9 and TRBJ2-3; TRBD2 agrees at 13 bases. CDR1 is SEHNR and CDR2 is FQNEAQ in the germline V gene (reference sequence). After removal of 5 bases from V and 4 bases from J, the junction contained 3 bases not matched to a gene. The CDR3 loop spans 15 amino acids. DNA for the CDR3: TGTGCCAGCAGCGTTACTAGCGGGAGGGCAGATACGCAGTATTTT. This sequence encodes CASSVTSGRADTQYF.

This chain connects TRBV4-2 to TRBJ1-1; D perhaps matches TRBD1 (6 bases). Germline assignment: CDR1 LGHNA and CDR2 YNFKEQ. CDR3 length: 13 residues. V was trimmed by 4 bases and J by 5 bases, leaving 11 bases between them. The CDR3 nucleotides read TGTGCCAGCAGCCTGCGACAGGCGACTGAAGCTTTCTTT. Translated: CASSLRQATEAFF.

The CDR3 protein is CASSRDPGGHYEQYF. DNA of the CDR3: TGTGCCAGCAGCCGAGACCCAGGGGGGCACTACGAGCAGTACTTC. The rearrangement joins TRBV11-2 to TRBJ2-7; maybe TRBD1 (7 bases). The CDR3 covers 15 residues. Trimming removed 5 bases from V and 3 bases from J, with 17 bases in between. The V gene's germline CDR1 is SGHAT and CDR2 FQNNGV.

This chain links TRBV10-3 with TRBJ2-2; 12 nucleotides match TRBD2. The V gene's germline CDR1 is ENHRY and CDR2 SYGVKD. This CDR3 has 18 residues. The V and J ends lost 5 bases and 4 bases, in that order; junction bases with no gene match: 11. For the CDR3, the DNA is TGTGCCATCAGTTCCCCTAGCGGGAGGGCTGCGGGCACCGGGGAGCTGTTTTTT. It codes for CAISSPSGRAAGTGELFF.

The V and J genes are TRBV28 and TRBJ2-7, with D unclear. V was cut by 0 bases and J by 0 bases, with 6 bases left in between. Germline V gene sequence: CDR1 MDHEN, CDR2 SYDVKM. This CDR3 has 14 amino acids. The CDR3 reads CASSLWQDSYEQYF. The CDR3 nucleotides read TGTGCCAGCAGTTTATGGCAGGACTCCTACGAGCAGTACTTC. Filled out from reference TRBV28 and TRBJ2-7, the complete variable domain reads DVKVTQSSRYLVKRTGEKVFLECVQDMDHENMFWYRQDPGLGLRLIYFSYDVKMKEKGDIPEGYSVSREKKERFSLILESASTNQTSMYLCASSLWQDSYEQYFGPGTRLTVT.

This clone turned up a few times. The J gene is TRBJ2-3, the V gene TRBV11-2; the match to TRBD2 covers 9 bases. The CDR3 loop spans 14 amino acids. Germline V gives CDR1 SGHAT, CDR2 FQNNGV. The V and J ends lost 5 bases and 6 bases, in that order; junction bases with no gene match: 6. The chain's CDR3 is CASSPLAGADTQYF. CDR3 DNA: TGTGCCAGCAGCCCATTAGCGGGAGCTGATACGCAGTATTTT.

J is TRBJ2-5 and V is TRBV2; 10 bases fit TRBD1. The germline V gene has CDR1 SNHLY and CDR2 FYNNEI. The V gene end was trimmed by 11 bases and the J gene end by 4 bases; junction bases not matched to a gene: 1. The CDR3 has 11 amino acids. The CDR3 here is CAGDRGETQYF. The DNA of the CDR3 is TGTGCCGGGGACAGGGGAGAGACCCAGTACTTC. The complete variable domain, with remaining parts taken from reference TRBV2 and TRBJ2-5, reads EPEVTQTPSHQVTQMGQEVILRCVPISNHLYFYWYRQILGQKVEFLVSFYNNEISEKSEIFDDQFSVERPDGSNFTLKIRSTKLEDSAMYFCAGDRGETQYFGPGTRLLVL.

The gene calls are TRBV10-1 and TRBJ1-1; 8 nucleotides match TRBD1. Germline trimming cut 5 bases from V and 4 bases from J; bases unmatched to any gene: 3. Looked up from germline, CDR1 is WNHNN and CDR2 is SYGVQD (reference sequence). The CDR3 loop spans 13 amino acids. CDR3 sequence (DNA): TGCGCCAGCAGTTTTACAGGGGGCACTGAAGCTTTCTTT. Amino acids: CASSFTGGTEAFF.

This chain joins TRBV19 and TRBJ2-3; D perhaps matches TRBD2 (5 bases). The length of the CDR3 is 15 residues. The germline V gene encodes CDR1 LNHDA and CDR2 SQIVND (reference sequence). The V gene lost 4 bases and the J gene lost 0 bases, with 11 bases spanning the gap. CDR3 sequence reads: CASSKGASSTDTQYF. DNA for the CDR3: TGTGCCAGTAGTAAGGGAGCGTCTAGCACAGATACGCAGTATTTT.